This T cell receptor (beta chain) was retrieved from a study of cytomegalovirus exposure and HLA in healthy donors. Notes on the study in general: Sequencing depth across donors, presence/absence analyses assumed, was roughly uniform. According to the study, around 160 TCR beta chains were cytomegalovirus-associated.

Although they were nominally healthy when sampled, donors likely had unrecorded immune exposures. The CDR3 length is 16 residues. V was clipped by 3 bases and J by 6 bases; unmatched bases: 8. CDR1 is KGHSH and CDR2 is LQKENI in the germline V gene. 13 Jbeta primers and 60 Vbeta primers were used for the PCR. Assay used: immunoSEQ multiplex PCR; TCRdb lists only in-frame clones, some missing. The sample lists about 98,000 clones, more than 60% occurring once. With regard to this clone: Its antigen is unidentified.

Sequenced sample: PBMCs. The V gene is TRBV18, the J gene TRBJ2-2; 9 bases are shared with TRBD2. The sequence was collected from a man aged 45-65 years in good health and CMV-seronegative. The CDR3 spells CASSPPRPSGAGELFF. CDR3 nucleotides: TGTGCCAGCTCACCGCCACGACCTAGCGGGGCCGGGGAGCTGTTTTTT.